The 21 T cell receptor beta chains below were found in one sample sequenced in a study of cytomegalovirus exposure and HLA in healthy donors. The PCR made use of 60 Vbeta and 13 Jbeta primers. Sequenced by immunoSEQ multiplex PCR; TCRdb stores in-frame clones only, minus some. The sample has approximately 200,000 clones; less than 80% are singletons. Sequenced sample: PBMCs. The source is a woman aged 25 to 39 in good health and CMV-seropositive.

The V gene is TRBV2, the J gene TRBJ2-1; D possibly corresponds to TRBD1 (6 bases). Trimming pared 4 bases from V and 9 bases from J, leaving 13 bases between. The CDR3 extends over 13 amino acids. Germline V gene sequence: CDR1 SNHLY, CDR2 FYNNEI. CDR3 nucleotides: TGTGCCAGCAGTGCTACAGGGAAAGGTGAGCAGTTCTTC. This sequence encodes CASSATGKGEQFF.

This chain joins TRBV5-1 and TRBJ1-2; 9 nucleotides match TRBD1. This CDR3 has 14 amino acids. The junction had 4 bases not matched to a gene; V was cut back by 0 bases and J by 7 bases. Germline loops: CDR1 SGHRS, CDR2 YFSETQ. The CDR3 spells CASSLEGQGVGYTF. The CDR3, as DNA: TGCGCCAGCAGCTTGGAGGGACAGGGTGTTGGCTACACCTTC.

As concerns this clone: The germline gene is not matched at one end of the junction; a read error may be the cause. The chain uses TRBV11-2 and TRBJ2-5; 8 bases match TRBD1. This CDR3 contains 12 residues. Germline V lookup: CDR1 SGHAT, CDR2 FQNNGV. CDR3 nucleotide sequence: TGTGCCAGCAGCCCCGCCGGGACAGGAACGAACTTC. It translates to CASSPAGTGTNF.

This chain links TRBV7-8 with TRBJ1-2, with D maybe TRBD1 (5 bases). V lost 5 bases and J 8 bases, leaving 12 bases between the germline ends. This CDR3 comprises 12 residues. Germline V gives CDR1 SGHVS, CDR2 FQNEAQ. The CDR3 region has the DNA TGTGCCAGCAGCCCCTTACAGGAGGGCTACACCTTC. It translates to CASSPLQEGYTF.

The V and J genes are TRBV2 and TRBJ2-7, with D possibly being TRBD2 (5 bases). Trimming removed 2 bases at V and 0 bases at J, with 8 bases between. This CDR3 comprises 14 residues. Germline loops: CDR1 SNHLY, CDR2 FYNNEI. This CDR3 reads CASSELASSYEQYF. In DNA, the CDR3 is TGTGCCAGCAGTGAACTAGCTAGCTCCTACGAGCAGTACTTC.

This clone occurred a few times. The rearrangement links TRBV13 to TRBJ2-1; a weak D match, TRBD1 (6 bases). V lost 5 bases to trimming and J lost 7 bases, with 12 bases between them. Germline lookup yields CDR1 PRHDT and CDR2 FYEKMQ (reference sequence). This CDR3 comprises 13 residues. The CDR3 loop is CASSAQGQNEQFF. The CDR3 nucleotides are TGTGCCAGCAGCGCGCAGGGGCAGAATGAGCAGTTCTTC.

V gene TRBV18 combines with J gene TRBJ2-5; D gene unclear. CDR1 is KGHSH and CDR2 is LQKENI in the germline V gene. The V end lost 6 bases, the J end lost 4 bases, and 9 bases lay between the germline ends. CDR3 length: 12 amino acids. For the CDR3, the DNA is TGTGCCAGCTCCCCGAAGCCAGAGACCCAGTACTTC. Residues: CASSPKPETQYF.

For the CDR3, the DNA is TGTGCCAGCAGCGTAGTGGGCAGTAGCTATGGCTACACCTTC. Encoded protein: CASSVVGSSYGYTF. The chain is built from TRBV9 and TRBJ1-2, with D hard to call. Germline V gene sequence: CDR1 SGDLS, CDR2 YYNGEE. V lost 0 bases and J lost 4, with 10 bases in between. The CDR3 length is 14 residues.

The CDR3 here is CASSDDGTGAFF. CDR3 DNA: TGTGCCTCCTCCGATGACGGGACAGGTGCTTTCTTT. This sequence joins TRBV30 and TRBJ1-1; TRBD1 aligns across 8 bases. V trimming: 7 bases; J trimming: 11 bases; junction bases outside the gene matches: 12. Germline V lookup: CDR1 GTSNPN, CDR2 SVGIG (reference sequence). There are 12 residues in the CDR3.

This clone was recorded only once. V usage is TRBV5-6 and J usage is TRBJ2-7; D not resolved. Trimming took off 4 bases at V and 2 bases at J, with 13 bases between the two ends. The germline V gene encodes CDR1 SGHDT and CDR2 YYEEEE. This CDR3 spans 14 amino acids. Here the CDR3 reads CASSPALTTYEQYF. DNA of the CDR3: TGTGCCAGCAGCCCAGCGCTCACAACCTACGAGCAGTACTTC.

The chain combines TRBV6-1 with TRBJ2-7; D uncertain. The V gene's germline CDR1 is MNHNS and CDR2 SASEGT. V lost 1 base and J lost 2, with 12 bases in between. The CDR3 is 15 residues long. CDR3 residues: CASSEGVQATYEQYF. The CDR3 nucleotides are TGTGCCAGCAGTGAAGGTGTGCAGGCTACCTACGAGCAGTACTTC.

This chain links TRBV27 with TRBJ2-1, with D unclear. There are 14 residues in the CDR3. CDR1 and CDR2 (germline): MNHEY, SMNVEV (reference sequence). V dropped 6 bases and J dropped 7 bases, with 16 bases sitting between them. CDR3 amino acids: CASSLRDYGNEQFF. CDR3 nucleotide sequence: TGTGCCAGCAGCCTCAGAGATTACGGGAATGAGCAGTTCTTC.

This sequence joins TRBV6-5 and TRBJ1-2, with 7 positions matching TRBD1. V gave up 0 bases and J gave up 3 bases; unmatched junction bases: 4. CDR1 is MNHEY, CDR2 SVGAGI, per germline. The length of the CDR3 is 15 residues. CDR3 in DNA: TGTGCCAGCAGTTACTCCGACAGGGTTCACTATGGCTACACCTTC. It yields the protein CASSYSDRVHYGYTF.

The V and J genes are TRBV6-5 and TRBJ2-2; 8 nucleotides agree with TRBD1. V was pared by 4 bases and J by 5 bases, with 6 bases of the junction left unmatched. The CDR3 spans 15 residues. CDR1 and CDR2 (germline): MNHEY, SVGAGI. The CDR3 loop reads CASSWAGGRTGELFF. In DNA form, the CDR3 reads TGTGCCAGCAGTTGGGCAGGGGGCCGGACCGGGGAGCTGTTTTTT.

The genes are TRBV7-2 and TRBJ1-1; D ambiguous. The CDR3 sequence is 13 residues long. The V end lost 1 base, the J end lost 5 bases, and 8 bases lay between the germline ends. Germline V gene data show CDR1 as SGHTA and CDR2 as FQGNSA. The CDR3 sequence is CASSLVVSTEAFF. The CDR3 DNA reads TGTGCCAGCAGCTTAGTTGTTTCGACTGAAGCTTTCTTT.

The chain carries TRBV19 and TRBJ1-2, with TRBD1 matching over 7 bases. J lost 7 bases, V lost 3 bases, and 17 bases had no gene match. The CDR3 has 17 amino acids. Germline lookup yields CDR1 LNHDA and CDR2 SQIVND (reference sequence). The CDR3 DNA follows: TGTGCCAGTAGTATTTCGGCTATGACAGGGAAGAGGCGTGGCTACACCTTC. It yields the protein CASSISAMTGKRRGYTF. Supplemented by reference TRBV19 and TRBJ1-2, the full variable domain reads DGGITQSPKYLFRKEGQNVTLSCEQNLNHDAMYWYRQDPGQGLRLIYYSQIVNDFQKGDIAEGYSVSREKKESFPLTVTSAQKNPTAFYLCASSISAMTGKRRGYTFGSGTRLTVV.

CDR3 nucleotide sequence: TGTGCCACCAGCAGCGGGAACAATGAGCAGTTCTTC. Amino acids: CATSSGNNEQFF. The chain joins TRBV15 to TRBJ2-1; the D gene is possibly TRBD2 (5 bases). The CDR3 covers 12 residues. The germline V gene has CDR1 LNHNV and CDR2 YYDKDF (reference sequence). The V and J ends lost 3 bases and 5 bases respectively, with 5 bases between them.

J is TRBJ2-2 and V is TRBV7-7; maybe TRBD1 (5 bases). Per the germline V gene, CDR1 is SSHAT and CDR2 is FNYEAQ (reference sequence). This CDR3 has 14 amino acids. V gave up 5 bases and J gave up 5 bases, with 12 bases separating them. The CDR3 nucleotides are TGTGCCAGCAGCCCGCAGGGTTGGACCGGGGAGCTGTTTTTT. Encoded protein: CASSPQGWTGELFF.

This rearrangement joins TRBV25-1 to TRBJ2-7, with 8 bases that match TRBD1. The length of the CDR3 is 15 residues. Per the germline V gene, CDR1 is MGHDK and CDR2 is SYGVNS. Losses at the gene ends were 0 bases for V and 4 bases for J; bases not matched to a gene: 5. CDR3 sequence reads: CASSEYMHRGYEQYF. CDR3 nucleotides: TGTGCCAGCAGTGAATATATGCACAGGGGGTACGAGCAGTACTTC.

This clone was recorded only once. This rearrangement joins TRBV21-1 to TRBJ2-7; TRBD1 is taken as the D call from the table, unchecked against the DNA. TRBV21-1 is designated a pseudogene. CDR3 size: 16 residues. In nucleotides, the CDR3 is TGTGCCAGCAGCAAGGCCGGACAGGGGACGGGCTACGAGCAGTACTTC. Amino acid sequence: CASSKAGQGTGYEQYF.

The chain couples TRBV9 to TRBJ2-5; 9 bases agree with TRBD1. The J call is uncertain, as TRBJ2-7 better fits the DNA end. The V gene's germline CDR1 is SGDLS and CDR2 YYNGEE. This CDR3 is 15 amino acids long. DNA of the CDR3: TGTGCCAGCAGCCCCTGGGACAGGGAAGGCGACGAGCAGTACTTC. This sequence encodes CASSPWDREGDEQYF.